The 30 T cell receptor beta chains reported below all come from one sample, sequenced in a study of blood T cell repertoires in COVID-19. Using immunoSEQ multiplex PCR, the repertoire was profiled, and TCRdb retains in-frame clones only, with some absent. The repertoire has around 300,000 clones, about nine tenths of them found once; the top ten carry about 2%. The sample comprised peripheral blood. The receptors shown here come from a man in his late teens or twenties with active or convalescent COVID-19.

The V and J genes are TRBV5-1 and TRBJ2-5; D ambiguous. Germline V CDR1 and CDR2: SGHRS, YFSETQ. The germline V and J ends were trimmed by 7 bases and 0 bases, with 13 bases remaining between them. This CDR3 contains 14 residues. The DNA of the CDR3 is TGCGCCAGCGAATCAGGAACGTACCAAGAGACCCAGTACTTC. It yields the protein CASESGTYQETQYF.

V and J are TRBV7-9 and TRBJ1-1, with TRBD1 matching over 10 bases. CDR1 is SEHNR, CDR2 FQNEAQ, per germline (reference sequence). This CDR3 comprises 13 residues. V shed 5 bases, J shed 12 bases, and the junction held 9 bases outside the gene matches. The DNA of the CDR3 is TGTGCCAGCAGCCGCGACAGGGGGCTGAGTACTTTCTTT. This codes for CASSRDRGLSTFF.

CDR3 DNA: TGTGCCAGCAGTTACAACTTTATGTATTCACCCCTCCACTTT. This gives the protein CASSYNFMYSPLHF. The chain employs TRBV6-5 and TRBJ1-6; D is undetermined. Germline V gene data show CDR1 as MNHEY and CDR2 as SVGAGI. The germline V and J ends were trimmed by 2 bases and 8 bases, with 10 bases remaining between them. CDR3 size: 14 residues.

The chain has TRBV5-1 and TRBJ1-1; D is unresolved. This CDR3 comprises 14 residues. CDR1 is SGHRS, CDR2 YFSETQ, per germline. V lost 0 bases to trimming and J lost 3 bases, with 9 bases between them. CDR3 coding DNA: TGCGCCAGCAGCTTGGACGGGGTTTACACTGAAGCTTTCTTT. Amino acids: CASSLDGVYTEAFF.

This clone was seen a single time. The chain is built from TRBV11-2 and TRBJ2-7; 12 nucleotides line up with TRBD2. This CDR3 comprises 16 residues. With V trimmed by 1 base and J by 5 bases, 6 bases remained unmatched. Germline V gene data show CDR1 as SGHAT and CDR2 as FQNNGV. CDR3 amino acids: CASSLGPSGGANEQYF. CDR3 sequence (DNA): TGTGCCAGCAGCTTAGGTCCTAGCGGGGGGGCCAACGAGCAGTACTTC. Full variable domain (rest looked up from reference TRBV11-2 and TRBJ2-7): EAGVAQSPRYKIIEKRQSVAFWCNPISGHATLYWYQQILGQGPKLLIQFQNNGVVDDSQLPKDRFSAERLKGVDSTLKIQPAKLEDSAVYLCASSLGPSGGANEQYFGPGTRLTVT.

The chain is built from TRBV9 and TRBJ2-1; tentative D call: TRBD2 (6 bases). Germline-derived CDR1 and CDR2 are SGDLS and YYNGEE. Trimming cost V 2 bases and J 9 bases, with 15 bases left between them. The length of the CDR3 is 14 residues. CDR3 DNA sequence: TGTGCCAGCAGCGTTTGGCGGGGATCAGGTGAGCAGTTCTTC. Protein product: CASSVWRGSGEQFF.

This chain uses TRBV13 with TRBJ2-6; perhaps TRBD1 as D (5 bases). This CDR3 region has 16 residues. Trimming took 5 bases from V and 0 from J, leaving 11 bases between them. Per germline, CDR1 PRHDT and CDR2 FYEKMQ (reference sequence). The CDR3 spells CASSTEQVSGANVLTF. The CDR3 nucleotides read TGTGCCAGCAGCACGGAACAGGTCTCTGGGGCCAACGTCCTGACTTTC.

This clone appeared once. The rearrangement joins TRBV2 to TRBJ1-1; no firm D call. The V end was cut by 8 bases, the J end by 0 bases, with 10 bases between. The CDR3 is 13 residues long. The germline gives CDR1 SNHLY, CDR2 FYNNEI. This CDR3 is CASCGGLNTEAFF. In DNA, the CDR3 is TGTGCCAGCTGTGGAGGCCTGAACACTGAAGCTTTCTTT.

This chain uses TRBV9 with TRBJ2-2, with a possible D match to TRBD1 (5 bases). The length of the CDR3 is 15 residues. V was pared by 0 bases and J by 1 base, with 7 bases between. Germline CDR1 reads SGDLS; CDR2 reads YYNGEE. The CDR3, as DNA: TGTGCCAGCAGCGTAGGGACACTGAACACCGGGGAGCTGTTTTTT. This encodes CASSVGTLNTGELFF.

This clone was seen just once. The chain employs TRBV3-1 (or the pseudogene TRBV3-2) and TRBJ2-3, with D possibly TRBD2 on 6 matching bases. The CDR3 is 12 residues long. Trimming took 5 bases from V and 7 from J, leaving 10 bases between them. The germline gives CDR1 LGHDT, CDR2 YNNKEL (reference sequence). The CDR3: CASSWGGNTQYF. In DNA, the CDR3 is TGTGCCAGCAGCTGGGGAGGCAATACGCAGTATTTT.

This chain joins TRBV5-6 and TRBJ1-2; unclear D gene. V was cut by 0 bases and J by 4 bases, with 10 bases left in between. The germline CDR1 and CDR2 sequences are SGHDT and YYEEEE. CDR3 length: 14 residues. In DNA form, the CDR3 reads TGTGCCAGCAGCTTGGCCTTGACGGGCTATGGCTACACCTTC. Translating it yields CASSLALTGYGYTF.

CDR3: CASTPTGVDTEAFF. DNA for the CDR3: TGTGCCTCTACCCCCACAGGGGTCGATACTGAAGCTTTCTTT. The gene calls are TRBV19 and TRBJ1-1, with TRBD1 identical over 7 bases. The germline V gene encodes CDR1 LNHDA and CDR2 SQIVND (reference sequence). The length of the CDR3 is 14 residues. V gave up 11 bases and J gave up 5 bases; unmatched junction bases: 14. Filled out from reference TRBV19 and TRBJ1-1, the complete variable domain reads DGGITQSPKYLFRKEGQNVTLSCEQNLNHDAMYWYRQDPGQGLRLIYYSQIVNDFQKGDIAEGYSVSREKKESFPLTVTSAQKNPTAFYLCASTPTGVDTEAFFGQGTRLTVV.

The chain is built from TRBV11-2 and TRBJ1-1, with a weak D call TRBD1 (5 bases). Trimming took off 7 bases at V and 5 bases at J, with 14 bases between the two ends. CDR1 and CDR2 from the germline V gene are SGHAT and FQNNGV. The CDR3 loop spans 13 amino acids. The CDR3 bases are TGTGCCAGCATTGCAGGGATCAGGACTGAAGCTTTCTTT. Its protein is CASIAGIRTEAFF.

The V gene is TRBV28, the J gene TRBJ1-1; possibly TRBD1 for D (5 bases). Germline CDR1 MDHEN, CDR2 SYDVKM. The CDR3 spans 14 residues. V gave up 5 bases and J gave up 1 base, with 11 bases separating them. The DNA of the CDR3 is TGTGCCAGCAGTCTATACGGGGGGAACACTGAAGCTTTCTTT. This translates into CASSLYGGNTEAFF.

This sequence joins TRBV5-1 and TRBJ2-1; 9 bases match TRBD1. The junction had 2 bases not matched to a gene; V was cut back by 3 bases and J by 7 bases. CDR3 length: 13 amino acids. Germline CDR1 is SGHRS and CDR2 is YFSETQ. The CDR3 reads CASSWDRENEQFF. The DNA for the CDR3 is TGCGCCAGCAGCTGGGACAGGGAGAATGAGCAGTTCTTC. The whole variable domain, remainder taken from reference TRBV5-1 and TRBJ2-1, is KAGVTQTPRYLIKTRGQQVTLSCSPISGHRSVSWYQQTPGQGLQFLFEYFSETQRNKGNFPGRFSGRQFSNSRSEMNVSTLELGDSALYLCASSWDRENEQFFGPGTRLTVL.

The chain employs TRBV21-1 and TRBJ1-5; TRBD1 reflects the table's D call only, with no check against the DNA. TRBV21-1 is termed a pseudogene. This CDR3 spans 17 amino acids. CDR3 coding DNA: TGTGCCAGCAGCAAAGGGCGTGGGGACAATCTGAATCAGCCCCAGCATTTT. Its translation: CASSKGRGDNLNQPQHF.

The V and J genes are TRBV29-1 and TRBJ2-6; 8 bases agree with TRBD1. The ends lost 5 bases at V and 0 bases at J; junction bases unmatched: 12. The CDR3 loop spans 18 amino acids. Germline-derived CDR1 and CDR2 are SQVTM and ANQGSEA. CDR3 nucleotides: TGCAGCGTTACCTCCCAGCAGGGGGCATTCTCTGGGGCCAACGTCCTGACTTTC. It yields the protein CSVTSQQGAFSGANVLTF. Full variable domain (remainder filled in from reference TRBV29-1 and TRBJ2-6): SAVISQKPSRDICQRGTSLTIQCQVDSQVTMMFWYRQQPGQSLTLIATANQGSEATYESGFVIDKFPISRPNLTFSTLTVSNMSPEDSSIYLCSVTSQQGAFSGANVLTFGAGSRLTVL.

The chain uses TRBV9 and TRBJ2-7, with a tentative D call TRBD1 (5 bases). The CDR3 is 14 amino acids. Germline CDR1 SGDLS, CDR2 YYNGEE. V lost 3 bases and J lost 4, with 14 bases in between. The CDR3 sequence is CASSASGWSYEQYF. DNA of the CDR3: TGTGCCAGCAGCGCGTCAGGGTGGTCGTACGAGCAGTACTTC.

The V call is TRBV27, the J call TRBJ2-5; 7 positions agree with TRBD2. With V trimmed by 3 bases and J by 4 bases, 8 bases remained unmatched. The CDR3 is 15 amino acids. Looked up from germline, CDR1 is MNHEY and CDR2 is SMNVEV (reference sequence). CDR3 protein: CASSLTAGRIETQYF. The DNA of the CDR3 is TGTGCCAGCAGTTTGACAGCGGGGAGGATAGAGACCCAGTACTTC.

The gene calls are TRBV5-1 and TRBJ2-4, with 10 bases aligning to TRBD2. The CDR3 runs to 19 residues. Germline assignment: CDR1 SGHRS and CDR2 YFSETQ. V was pared by 1 base and J by 6 bases, with 16 bases of the junction left unmatched. CDR3 amino acids: CASSLTSSGRAEVRNIQYF. CDR3 DNA: TGCGCCAGCAGCTTGACCTCAAGCGGGAGGGCCGAGGTGAGAAACATTCAGTACTTC.

A few counts support this clone. The chain employs TRBV3-1 (or the pseudogene TRBV3-2) and TRBJ2-3, with 8 bases aligning to TRBD2. CDR3 size: 17 residues. V lost 0 bases, J lost 4 bases, and 9 bases stayed unmatched. The germline gives CDR1 LGHDT, CDR2 YNNKEL (reference sequence). CDR3 sequence reads: CASSQDRGRPQADTQYF. The CDR3 region has the DNA TGTGCCAGCAGCCAAGATCGCGGGAGGCCCCAGGCAGATACGCAGTATTTT.

This rearrangement joins TRBV19 to TRBJ2-2; the D gene is possibly TRBD1 (5 bases). The CDR3 consists of 15 residues. The V and J ends lost 8 bases and 0 bases respectively, with 13 bases between them. CDR1 LNHDA and CDR2 SQIVND come from the germline V gene (reference sequence). The CDR3 region is CASRRGGPNTGELFF. CDR3 DNA sequence: TGTGCCAGTCGAAGGGGCGGTCCGAACACCGGGGAGCTGTTTTTT.

V usage is TRBV4-1 and J usage is TRBJ2-1, with TRBD2 identical over 7 bases. J was trimmed by 0 bases and V by 0 bases; bases with no gene match: 11. The length of the CDR3 is 19 residues. The germline CDR1 and CDR2 sequences are MGHRA and YSYEKL. Written as DNA, the CDR3 is TGCGCCAGCAGCCAAGATAGGGAGTCTAGCGGACGCTCCTACAATGAGCAGTTCTTC. This gives the protein CASSQDRESSGRSYNEQFF.

V usage is TRBV5-1 and J usage is TRBJ1-1; 8 positions agree with TRBD1. Germline CDR1 SGHRS, CDR2 YFSETQ. This CDR3 has 14 amino acids. J was trimmed by 5 bases and V by 0 bases; bases with no gene match: 3. CDR3 region: CASSLGGQATEAFF. The CDR3 DNA sequence: TGCGCCAGCAGCTTGGGGGGACAGGCAACTGAAGCTTTCTTT. The complete variable domain, with remaining parts taken from reference TRBV5-1 and TRBJ1-1, reads KAGVTQTPRYLIKTRGQQVTLSCSPISGHRSVSWYQQTPGQGLQFLFEYFSETQRNKGNFPGRFSGRQFSNSRSEMNVSTLELGDSALYLCASSLGGQATEAFFGQGTRLTVV.

Remarks on this clone: Other nucleotide sequences in the sample specify the same CDR3. The V call is TRBV19, the J call TRBJ2-7; TRBD1 might be the D (6 bases). Germline lookup yields CDR1 LNHDA and CDR2 SQIVND (reference sequence). Trimming stripped 1 base from V and 2 bases from J, with 6 bases between. The CDR3 runs 13 residues. The DNA of the CDR3 is TGTGCCAGTAGTATAGGACAGGCCTACGAGCAGTACTTC. It codes for CASSIGQAYEQYF.

The chain joins TRBV7-6 to TRBJ2-7, with D maybe TRBD1 (6 bases). The germline V gene encodes CDR1 SGHVS and CDR2 FNYEAQ. The V and J ends lost 0 bases and 1 base respectively, with 10 bases between them. This CDR3 region has 15 residues. The CDR3: CASSLAPRGSYEQYF. The CDR3 DNA is TGTGCCAGCAGCTTAGCGCCGAGGGGGTCCTACGAGCAGTACTTC.

The chain couples TRBV12-5 to TRBJ2-1; a weak D match, TRBD1 (5 bases). This CDR3 region has 15 residues. CDR1 is LGHNT and CDR2 is FRNRAP in the germline V gene. Trimming removed 1 base from V and 4 bases from J, with 11 bases in between. For the CDR3, the DNA is TGTGCTAGTGGTTTGGGACAGCAGTTTTACAATGAGCAGTTCTTC. Its translation is CASGLGQQFYNEQFF.

This clone has a single count. This chain uses TRBV6-5 with TRBJ1-2; tentative D call: TRBD1 (5 bases). Deletions cut 2 bases from V and 4 bases from J, with 11 bases between. Per germline, CDR1 MNHEY and CDR2 SVGAGI. This CDR3 contains 14 residues. CDR3 region: CASSYGGESYGYTF. In DNA form, the CDR3 reads TGTGCCAGCAGTTACGGAGGGGAGTCCTATGGCTACACCTTC.

The table lists this clone with a count of one. The J gene is TRBJ2-2, the V gene TRBV11-2, with D uncertain. The germline V gene encodes CDR1 SGHAT and CDR2 FQNNGV. The CDR3 has 17 amino acids. With 0 bases removed from V and 1 base from J, the gap between germline ends came to 12 bases. The CDR3 bases are TGTGCCAGCAGCTTAGATCATACAAGAGGGAACACCGGGGAGCTGTTTTTT. It encodes CASSLDHTRGNTGELFF.

This chain uses TRBV5-4 with TRBJ1-6, with a tentative D call TRBD1 (5 bases). The CDR3 is 15 amino acids. Trimming removed 0 bases from V and 6 bases from J, with 10 bases in between. Germline CDR1 reads SGHNT; CDR2 reads YYREEE (reference sequence). DNA for the CDR3: TGTGCCAGCAGCTTGGGACAGAGCCTTAATTCACCCCTCCACTTT. Residues: CASSLGQSLNSPLHF.